Presented here are 29 T cell receptor beta chains from one specimen sequenced in a study of glioma-infiltrating T cells. The iRepertoire nested amplicon-rescue multiplex PCR amplified TCR alpha and beta CDR3s from RNA. TCRdb re-analysed the multiplex PCR reads in MiXCR, keeping a single row per CDR3 protein. The sample includes 300,000 to 450,000 distinct CDR3 sequences, less than 50% seen only once; the top ten take around 12%. Sequencing was done on a sample of glioma tissue, nonneoplastic brain tissue, or PBMCs (not recorded which). These receptors were obtained from a human donor with low-grade glioma or glioblastoma, undergoing nonglioma brain surgery, or in good health (not recorded which).

This clonotype was seen at least ten times. The rearrangement joins TRBV4-3 to TRBJ2-7; tentatively, D is TRBD1 (6 bases). Germline-derived CDR1 and CDR2 are LGHNA and YSLEER. There are 14 residues in the CDR3. Trimming left V 4 bases short and J 1 base short, with 11 bases between. CDR3 sequence reads: CASSLGRGSYEQYF. As DNA, the CDR3 is TGCGCCAGCAGCCTTGGCAGGGGTTCCTACGAGCAGTACTTC.

In regard to this clonotype: At one end, the junction sequence differs from germline, possibly due to a read error. This chain connects TRBV7-2 to TRBJ2-2; 12 bases line up with TRBD2. Germline V gene lookup returns CDR1 SGHTA and CDR2 FQGNSA. This CDR3 contains 17 residues. CDR3 coding DNA: TGCGCCAGCAGCCCCCCCCTCCTAGCGGGAGGGGCCGGGGAGCTGTTTTTT. It codes for CASSPPLLAGGAGELFF.

This clonotype occurred many times. CDR3 protein: CASSQTGLAGTYNEQFF. The CDR3 DNA follows: TGTGCCAGCAGTCAGACAGGATTAGCGGGGACCTACAATGAGCAGTTCTTC. This chain connects TRBV6-1 to TRBJ2-1; 8 bases line up with TRBD2. J gave up 2 bases and V 5 bases, and 11 bases lay outside the gene matches. In germline, CDR1 is MNHNS, CDR2 SASEGT. The CDR3 length is 17 residues.

The chain combines TRBV7-8 with TRBJ1-3; the D gene is possibly TRBD1 (5 bases). Germline V gives CDR1 SGHVS, CDR2 FQNEAQ. V was clipped by 5 bases and J by 3 bases, with 17 bases between them. The CDR3 totals 16 residues. CDR3 sequence: CASSAPGRGNGNTIYF. The CDR3 DNA reads TGTGCCAGCAGCGCTCCGGGACGGGGAAATGGAAACACCATATATTTT.

The genes are TRBV4-2 and TRBJ2-1, with 11 nucleotides matching TRBD2. From germline, CDR1 is LGHNA and CDR2 YNFKEQ. The length of the CDR3 is 17 residues. V gave up 2 bases and J gave up 6 bases; unmatched junction bases: 9. The CDR3 protein is CASSQQQASGRTNEQFF. DNA of the CDR3: TGTGCCAGCAGCCAACAGCAAGCTAGCGGGAGGACCAATGAGCAGTTCTTC.

Concerning this clonotype itself: This may be a read error, as it is one base from a much larger clone. The chain joins TRBV20-1 to TRBJ1-1; maybe TRBD1 (6 bases). Germline V lookup: CDR1 DFQATT, CDR2 SNEGSKA (reference sequence). The CDR3 loop spans 13 amino acids. The V gene lost 5 bases and the J gene lost 4 bases, with 14 bases spanning the gap. Here the CDR3 DNA reads TGCAGTGCTGTACAGGGAGGAGGCACTGAAGCTTTCTTT. Translating gives CSAVQGGGTEAFF.

In the case of this clonotype: Since a much larger clone is just one base distant, this may be a read error. The rearrangement joins TRBV20-1 to TRBJ2-7, with 8 bases matching TRBD2. The CDR3 loop spans 15 amino acids. Germline V gene lookup returns CDR1 DFQATT and CDR2 SNEGSKA (reference sequence). The CDR3 DNA follows: TGCAGTGCTAGAGTCAAAGCGGGGGACTCCCACGAGCAGTACTTC. It yields the protein CSARVKAGDSHEQYF.

This clonotype was detected once. The V and J genes are TRBV5-4 and TRBJ2-3; 7 positions agree with TRBD2. The CDR3 is made up of 16 amino acids. The germline V gene encodes CDR1 SGHNT and CDR2 YYREEE (reference sequence). After removal of 4 bases from V and 0 bases from J, the junction contained 8 bases not matched to a gene. The CDR3 region has the DNA TGTGCCAGCAGCACCCCCGGGGGGACTAGCACAGATACGCAGTATTTT. It specifies CASSTPGGTSTDTQYF.

On this clonotype: It may be a read error: a sequence one base away is much more abundant. This sequence joins TRBV27 and TRBJ2-3; 10 nucleotides line up with TRBD2. The V segment lost 0 bases and the J segment 2 bases; nucleotides outside the gene matches: 5. Per germline, CDR1 MNHEY and CDR2 SMNVEV (reference sequence). The CDR3 extends over 17 amino acids. Written as DNA, the CDR3 is TGTGCCAGCAGTTTATCGGCTAGCGGGGGAACCACAGATACGCAGTATTTT. Its translation: CASSLSASGGTTDTQYF.

The CDR3 protein is CASSLLGPTTDTQYF. Written as DNA, the CDR3 is TGTGCCAGCAGTTTACTGGGACCTACCACAGATACGCAGTATTTT. V usage is TRBV7-2 and J usage is TRBJ2-3; the D call may be TRBD1 or TRBD2 (5 bases each). Trimming left V 6 bases short and J 2 bases short, with 15 bases between. Germline V gene data show CDR1 as SGHTA and CDR2 as FQGNSA. The CDR3 totals 15 residues.

This chain links TRBV28 with TRBJ2-2; D uncertain. CDR1 and CDR2 (germline): MDHEN, SYDVKM. CDR3 length: 16 residues. Trimming shortened V by 1 base and J by 1 base, and 10 bases separated the two germline ends. CDR3: CASSLFGRKNTGELFF. The CDR3 DNA follows: TGTGCCAGCAGTTTATTCGGACGGAAGAACACCGGGGAGCTGTTTTTT.

This clonotype was seen many times. The chain uses TRBV6-1 and TRBJ1-2, with 10 bases fitting TRBD1. J lost 2 bases, V lost 7 bases, and 4 bases had no gene match. There are 14 residues in the CDR3. The germline V gene encodes CDR1 MNHNS and CDR2 SASEGT. As DNA, the CDR3 is TGTGCCAGCATGAGGGACAGGGGAAACTATGGCTACACCTTC. Encoded protein: CASMRDRGNYGYTF.

The table lists this clonotype with a count of one. J is TRBJ2-5 and V is TRBV11-1; no reliable D call. The CDR3 sequence is 13 residues long. The V gene lost 5 bases and the J gene lost 7 bases, with 14 bases spanning the gap. Germline CDR1 reads SGHAT; CDR2 reads FQDESV (reference sequence). The DNA of the CDR3 is TGTGCCAGCAGCCCCCGAGACGAGAGGACCCAGTACTTC. It is translated as CASSPRDERTQYF.

Note on this clonotype: One end of the junction varies from germline; a read error may be responsible. The V call is TRBV27, the J call TRBJ1-1, with D possibly being TRBD1 (6 bases). CDR3 length: 14 amino acids. Germline loops: CDR1 MNHEY, CDR2 SMNVEV (reference sequence). The CDR3 DNA follows: TGTGCCGGCAGTCGACAGGCCCCAAACACTGAAGCTCTCTTT. Its translation: CAGSRQAPNTEALF.

The chain recombines TRBV3-1 with TRBJ2-5, with D unclear. The CDR3 runs to 12 residues. Trimming took off 2 bases at V and 5 bases at J, with 6 bases between the two ends. Per the germline V gene, CDR1 is LGHDT and CDR2 is YNNKEL (reference sequence). The CDR3 sequence is CASSQFSETQYF. The CDR3 nucleotides read TGTGCCAGCAGCCAATTTTCCGAGACCCAGTACTTC.

This clonotype was detected only a few times. The V call is TRBV2, the J call TRBJ2-3; 9 nucleotides match TRBD2. V dropped 6 bases and J dropped 6; count of bases not matched to a gene: 10. Germline CDR1 reads SNHLY; CDR2 reads FYNNEI. The CDR3 sequence is 15 residues long. CDR3 region: CASRTGGRASDTQYF. The CDR3 nucleotides read TGTGCCAGCAGGACGGGCGGGAGGGCCTCCGATACGCAGTATTTT.

The chain recombines TRBV19 with TRBJ1-5, with a possible D match to TRBD1 (6 bases). Trimming pared 4 bases from V and 6 bases from J, leaving 10 bases between. CDR1 LNHDA and CDR2 SQIVND come from the germline V gene (reference sequence). CDR3 length: 13 amino acids. The CDR3 DNA is TGTGCCAGTAGTACCACAGGGTTTCAGCCCCAGCATTTT. Translating gives CASSTTGFQPQHF.

In its sample, this clonotype was seen a few times. The V gene is TRBV6-1, the J gene TRBJ2-7; D may correspond to TRBD1 or TRBD2 (5 bases each). Germline CDR1 is MNHNS and CDR2 is SASEGT. Trimming left V 8 bases short and J 3 bases short, with 20 bases between. The CDR3 runs 15 residues. The CDR3 is CASSYRLAGSYEQYF. The CDR3 DNA is TGTGCCAGCTCCTACCGATTAGCAGGGAGCTACGAGCAGTACTTC.

There are many counts of this clonotype. The rearrangement uses TRBV6-2 or TRBV6-3 and TRBJ2-5; no definite D call. Germline lookup yields CDR1 MNHEY and CDR2 SVGEGT. The V and J ends lost 1 base and 2 bases respectively, with 8 bases between them. This CDR3 is built from 14 residues. The DNA of the CDR3 is TGTGCCAGCAGTTACTGGAACCTGCAAGAGACCCAGTACTTC. The encoded protein is CASSYWNLQETQYF.

This sequence joins TRBV28 and TRBJ1-1; D unclear. The CDR3 covers 13 residues. CDR1 is MDHEN, CDR2 SYDVKM, per germline. Between the trimmed V and J ends, which lost 11 bases and 0 bases, there was a span of 13 bases. The CDR3 loop reads CACLTNMNTEAFF. The CDR3 DNA follows: TGTGCCTGCCTGACTAACATGAACACTGAAGCTTTCTTT.

In its sample, this clonotype was seen a few times. The CDR3 DNA sequence: TGCAGTGCTAGAGTTCAAGCGGGGATGGGGGACACCGGGGAGCTGTTTTTT. Its protein product is CSARVQAGMGDTGELFF. The V gene is TRBV20-1, the J gene TRBJ2-2, with 7 bases matching TRBD2. This CDR3 spans 17 amino acids. Germline-derived CDR1 and CDR2 are DFQATT and SNEGSKA (reference sequence). Trimming removed 1 base from V and 3 bases from J; junction bases left unmatched: 11.

The sample holds many counts of this clonotype. J is TRBJ2-1 and V is TRBV27; 9 nucleotides line up with TRBD2. The CDR3 is 14 amino acids. Germline CDR1 reads MNHEY; CDR2 reads SMNVEV (reference sequence). The trim removed 2 bases at V and 7 bases at J, leaving 3 bases unmatched. CDR3 DNA sequence: TGTGCCAGCAGTTTAGGCGGGAGGGGGAATGAGCAGTTCTTC. This translates into CASSLGGRGNEQFF.

This clonotype appeared a single time. With a much larger clone just one base away, this may be a read error. The rearrangement uses TRBV28 and TRBJ1-5; 7 nucleotides match TRBD1. CDR1 is MDHEN, CDR2 SYDVKM, per germline. The CDR3 is made up of 16 amino acids. The CDR3 nucleotides read TGTGCCAGCAGTTCCTGGGACAGCTATAGCAATCAGCGCCAGCATTTT. Residues: CASSSWDSYSNQRQHF.

This clonotype was counted between two and nine times. This may stem from a read error, because a much larger clone lies one nucleotide away. This chain joins TRBV28 and TRBJ1-3, with a weak D call TRBD1 (6 bases). This CDR3 comprises 15 residues. Germline V gene data show CDR1 as MDHEN and CDR2 as SYDVKM. CDR3 residues: CASSSPGGSGNTICF. The CDR3 nucleotides are TGTGCCAGCAGCTCACCGGGGGGCTCTGGAAACACCATATGTTTT.

This clonotype was picked up many times. V is TRBV20-1 and J is TRBJ2-7; D possibly corresponds to TRBD1 (6 bases). V lost 5 bases to trimming and J lost 3 bases, with 17 bases between them. From germline, CDR1 is DFQATT and CDR2 SNEGSKA (reference sequence). This CDR3 has 14 amino acids. The DNA for the CDR3 is TGCAGTGCTCCCTATATCGGACAGAGCTACGAGCAGTACTTC. Protein: CSAPYIGQSYEQYF.

The chain combines TRBV7-2 with TRBJ1-1; D unresolved. From germline, CDR1 is SGHTA and CDR2 FQGNSA. The CDR3 totals 12 residues. Trimming removed 7 bases at V and 10 bases at J, with 16 bases between. CDR3 loop: CASTSAGSAAFF. CDR3 nucleotide sequence: TGTGCCAGCACCTCGGCCGGGTCAGCAGCTTTCTTT.

A word on this clonotype: This may arise from a read error, as a much more abundant clone is one base away. This chain connects TRBV6-2 or TRBV6-3 to TRBJ2-1; 8 bases match TRBD1. CDR1 is MNHEY, CDR2 SVGEGT, per germline. Trimming at V came to 7 bases and at J to 5 bases, leaving 4 bases not matched to a gene. The CDR3 contains 13 residues. In DNA, the CDR3 is TGTGCCAGCATTTGGACAGGGAACAATGAGCAGTTCTTC. This gives the protein CASIWTGNNEQFF.

A remark on this clonotype: Given a much more abundant clone one base away, this may be a read error. This CDR3 is CASSDQTRNTKAFF. CDR3 bases: TGTGCCAGCAGCGACCAGACAAGGAACACTAAAGCTTTCTTT. The gene calls are TRBV6-1 and TRBJ1-1; D is uncertain. Germline-derived CDR1 and CDR2 are MNHNS and SASEGT. The CDR3 loop spans 14 amino acids.

This clonotype was detected only a few times. The chain employs TRBV15 and TRBJ1-1; 7 bases are shared with TRBD1. This CDR3 region has 15 residues. Per the germline V gene, CDR1 is LNHNV and CDR2 is YYDKDF (reference sequence). V shed 3 bases and J 8 bases; nucleotides not matched to a gene: 12. The CDR3 region is CATSSPGGGVSEAFF. The DNA of the CDR3 is TGTGCCACCAGCAGTCCCGGAGGGGGCGTGAGCGAAGCTTTCTTT. The full variable domain, completed using reference TRBV15 and TRBJ1-1, is DAMVIQNPRYQVTQFGKPVTLSCSQTLNHNVMYWYQQKSSQAPKLLFHYYDKDFNNEADTPDNFQSRRPNTSFCFLDIRSPGLGDTAMYLCATSSPGGGVSEAFFGQGTRLTVV.